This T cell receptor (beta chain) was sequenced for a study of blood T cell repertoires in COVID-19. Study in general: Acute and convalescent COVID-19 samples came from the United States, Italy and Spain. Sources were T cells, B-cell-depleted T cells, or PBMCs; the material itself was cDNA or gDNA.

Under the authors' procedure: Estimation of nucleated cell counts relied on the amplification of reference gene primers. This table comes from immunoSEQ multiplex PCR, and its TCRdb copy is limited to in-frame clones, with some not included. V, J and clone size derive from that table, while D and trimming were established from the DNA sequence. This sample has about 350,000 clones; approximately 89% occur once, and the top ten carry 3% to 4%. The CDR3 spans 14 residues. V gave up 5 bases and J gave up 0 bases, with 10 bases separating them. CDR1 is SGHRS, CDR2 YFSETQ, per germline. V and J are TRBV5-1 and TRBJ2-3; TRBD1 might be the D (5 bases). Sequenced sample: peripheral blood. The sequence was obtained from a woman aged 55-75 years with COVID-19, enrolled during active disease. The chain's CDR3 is CASRDRSSTDTQYF. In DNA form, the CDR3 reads TGCGCCAGCAGAGACAGATCTAGCACAGATACGCAGTATTTT.